Following are 25 T cell receptor gamma chains from one sample sequenced in a study of γδ T cells in repeated Plasmodium falciparum infection (dated by TCRdb to the early 2020s). Libraries came from multiplex PCR. The run used an Illumina MiSeq. TCRdb called clones from the public reads with CATT, and repeated DNA sequences were later combined into one row. The sample table records 25,000 to 35,000 gamma-chain clones; over 1.1% of these occur just once. Roughly a fifth of the sample belongs to the ten largest clones. Vgamma9/Vdelta2+ and Vdelta2-negative gammadelta T cell populations were flow-sorted from peripheral blood mononuclear cells for bulk TCR repertoire analysis. What was sequenced was gamma-delta T cells from blood. The receptors stem from a pool of human donors (malaria-infected and uninfected, not separated).

As regards this clone: A much larger clonotype is one base distant, so this may be a read error. V gene TRGV2 combines with J gene TRGJ1 or TRGJ2. TCRdb offers no J gene call, so here the DNA was matched to germline to obtain one. V lost 0 bases to trimming and J lost 12 bases; unmatched junction nucleotides: 8. This CDR3 region has 12 residues. Germline V gives CDR1 EGSNGY, CDR2 YDSYNSKV. In DNA, the CDR3 is TGTGCCACCTGGGACGGGCCGGATGTGAAACTCTTT. It encodes CATWDGPDVKLF.

There are a few counts of this clone. TCRdb attributes to this sequence the protein of a much larger clone, which differs from the DNA translation at residue 11; a read error is likely, and the protein displayed is translated from the DNA. The J gene is TRGJ1 or TRGJ2, the V gene TRGV2. The J gene was not available in TCRdb and was assigned here by matching the DNA to germline segments. The germline gives CDR1 EGSNGY, CDR2 YDSYNSKV. This CDR3 comprises 14 residues. DNA of the CDR3: TGTGCCACCTGGGACGGGCGCCGGGATTATATGAAACTCTTT. Translation gives CATWDGRRDYMKLF.

In the case of this clone: This may be a read error: a much more frequent sequence differs by one nucleotide. The sample carries other DNA sequences with the same CDR3. CDR3 in DNA: TGTGCCACCTGGGCCCCAGAGAACTATTATAAGAAACTCTTT. Translated, it gives CATWAPENYYKKLF. The rearrangement uses TRGV3 and TRGJ1 or TRGJ2. The J gene, absent from TCRdb, was called here by matching the DNA to germline. V trimming: 5 bases; J trimming: 4 bases; junction bases outside the gene matches: 11. The CDR3 contains 14 residues. Germline V lookup: CDR1 VTNTFY, CDR2 YDVSTARD (reference sequence).

This clone was observed many times. TCRdb shows a much larger clone's protein in place of this DNA's translation, and the two differ at residue 5, likely through a read error; the protein shown is translated from the DNA. The V call is TRGV2, the J call TRGJ1 or TRGJ2. Germline CDR1 reads EGSNGY; CDR2 reads YDSYNSKV. This CDR3 spans 12 amino acids. CDR3 sequence (DNA): TGTGCCACCTGGGGCGGGGATAGTGCGAAACTCTTT. The encoded protein is CATWGGDSAKLF.

This clone appeared a few times. TCRdb's protein, taken from a much larger clone, differs from this DNA's translation at residue 9, likely owing to a read error; the protein displayed comes from the DNA. The CDR3 sequence: CALWANRENTMGSELGKKIKVF. CDR3 in DNA: TGTGCCTTGTGGGCTAACCGGGAGAATACCATGGGATCCGAGTTGGGCAAAAAAATCAAGGTATTT. The chain uses TRGV9 and TRGJP. The J gene, absent from TCRdb, was called here by matching the DNA to germline. Germline values: CDR1 GITISATS, CDR2 ISYDGTV (reference sequence). Trimming cost V 5 bases and J 7 bases; bases outside gene matches: 26. This CDR3 spans 22 amino acids.

This clone was seen only a few times. A far larger clone is one nucleotide away, so this likely arose from a read error. The same CDR3 is also encoded by other DNA sequences in this sample. This rearrangement joins TRGV9 to TRGJ1 or TRGJ2. The J gene, left out of TCRdb, was set here by checking the DNA against germline. Trimming removed 6 bases from V and 3 bases from J; junction bases left unmatched: 26. The CDR3 runs 19 residues. CDR1 GITISATS and CDR2 ISYDGTV come from the germline V gene (reference sequence). CDR3 protein: CALWLRPVTRGIGYYKKLF. Here the CDR3 DNA reads TGTGCCTTGTGGTTACGTCCGGTCACCCGGGGTATCGGTTATTATAAGAAACTCTTT.

This clone was seen many times. The protein recorded in TCRdb matches a much larger clone and deviates from this DNA's translation at residue 8, suggesting a read error; the protein here is obtained by translating the DNA. The chain joins TRGV9 to TRGJP1. TCRdb offers no J gene call, so here the DNA was matched to germline to obtain one. The V gene's germline CDR1 is GITISATS and CDR2 ISYDGTV (reference sequence). The CDR3 covers 11 residues. For the CDR3, the DNA is TGTGCCTTGTGGGTAGGTTGGTCCAAGATATTT. This translates into CALWVGWSKIF.

This clone turned up a few times. TCRdb's protein, taken from a much larger clone, differs from this DNA's translation at residue 3, likely owing to a read error; the protein displayed comes from the DNA. The chain combines TRGV2 with TRGJP2. TCRdb offers no J gene call, so here the DNA was matched to germline to obtain one. Germline CDR1 is EGSNGY and CDR2 is YDSYNSKV. The CDR3 is made up of 13 amino acids. The CDR3 loop is CAAWDGRDWIKTF. The CDR3 DNA reads TGTGCCGCCTGGGACGGGCGGGATTGGATCAAGACGTTT.

The sample holds a few counts of this clone. TCRdb has a much larger clone's protein, which differs at residue 4 from the translation of this DNA, likely because of a read error; what is shown is the protein translated from the DNA. CDR3 residues: CATRDRTCYYKKLF. The CDR3 bases are TGTGCCACCCGGGATAGAACGTGTTATTATAAGAAACTCTTT. V usage is TRGV8 and J usage is TRGJ1 or TRGJ2. No J gene was available from TCRdb, and it was assigned here by a germline match of the DNA. The length of the CDR3 is 14 residues. Germline V gene sequence: CDR1 VENAVY, CDR2 YDSYNSRV.

Comments on this clone: The protein that TCRdb holds for this DNA derives from a much larger clone and differs from the translated DNA at residue 3, which likely indicates a read error; the protein shown here is translated from the DNA. The chain uses TRGV8 and TRGJ1 or TRGJ2. Here the J gene was assigned by germline matching of the DNA, as TCRdb has none. Germline CDR1 is VENAVY and CDR2 is YDSYNSRV. The CDR3 has 12 residues. CDR3 sequence reads: CAAWQNYYKKLF. CDR3 nucleotides: TGTGCCGCCTGGCAAAATTATTATAAGAAACTCTTT.

This clone appeared many times. V gene TRGV5 combines with J gene TRGJ1 or TRGJ2. The junction had 3 bases not matched to a gene; V was cut back by 0 bases and J by 7 bases. The germline V gene encodes CDR1 VINAFY and CDR2 YDVSNSKD. The CDR3 totals 12 residues. CDR3 sequence: CATWDRKYKKLF. The CDR3 region has the DNA TGTGCCACCTGGGACAGGAAATATAAGAAACTCTTT.

This clone was observed at least ten times. TCRdb assigns this DNA the protein of a much larger clone, which departs from its translation at residue 7; this likely reflects a read error, and the protein shown comes from translating the DNA. The chain carries TRGV9 and TRGJP. TCRdb records no J gene; here it was assigned by comparing the DNA to germline. This CDR3 contains 17 residues. Germline V gives CDR1 GITISATS, CDR2 ISYDGTV (reference sequence). The V and J ends lost 0 bases and 7 bases, in that order; junction bases with no gene match: 6. The CDR3 DNA sequence: TGTGCCTTGTGGGAGGTGAAGATTGAGTTGGGCAAAAAAATCAAGGTATTT. This gives the protein CALWEVKIELGKKIKVF.

This clone was seen only a few times. This DNA translates differently at residue 4 from the TCRdb protein, which is that of a much larger clone; a read error is likely, and the protein shown is the DNA's own translation. The chain recombines TRGV9 with TRGJP. Matching the DNA to germline supplied the J gene, which TCRdb does not give. The CDR3 contains 18 residues. In germline, CDR1 is GITISATS, CDR2 ISYDGTV (reference sequence). The chain's CDR3 is CALREVPSQELGKKIKVF. In DNA form, the CDR3 reads TGTGCCTTGCGGGAGGTACCCTCGCAAGAGTTGGGCAAAAAAATCAAGGTATTT.

This clone was counted many times. TCRdb's protein, taken from a much larger clone, differs from this DNA's translation at residue 4, likely owing to a read error; the protein displayed comes from the DNA. This chain uses TRGV9 with TRGJ1 or TRGJ2. No J segment appears in TCRdb, so it was assigned here by matching the sequence to germline. CDR3 size: 13 residues. Germline assignment: CDR1 GITISATS and CDR2 ISYDGTV (reference sequence). Unmatched junction bases numbered 11, after V lost 9 bases and J lost 3 bases. Here the CDR3 reads CALRGQSYYKKLF. In nucleotides, the CDR3 is TGTGCCTTGCGGGGTCAGAGTTATTATAAGAAACTCTTT.

Concerning this clone itself: The translation of this DNA and the TCRdb protein of a much larger clone differ at residue 6, probably owing to a read error; the protein shown here is translated from the DNA. This sequence joins TRGV2 and TRGJP1. Germline matching of the DNA provided the J gene here, since TCRdb leaves it blank. After removal of 6 bases from V and 3 bases from J, the junction contained 4 bases not matched to a gene. The CDR3 extends over 13 amino acids. Germline V CDR1 and CDR2: EGSNGY, YDSYNSKV. The CDR3 bases are TGTGCCACCTGGACAGCCACTGGTTGGTTCAAGATATTT. Translating gives CATWTATGWFKIF.

The table lists this clone with many counts. The protein that TCRdb holds for this DNA derives from a much larger clone and differs from the translated DNA at residue 9, which likely indicates a read error; the protein shown here is translated from the DNA. Other nucleotide sequences from this sample produce the same CDR3. The rearrangement joins TRGV9 to TRGJP. TCRdb leaves out the J gene; it was filled in here by matching the DNA to germline. V dropped 0 bases and J dropped 9; count of bases not matched to a gene: 8. Looked up from germline, CDR1 is GITISATS and CDR2 is ISYDGTV (reference sequence). This CDR3 contains 17 residues. CDR3 in amino acids: CALWEVQLGLGKKIKVF. CDR3 bases: TGTGCCTTGTGGGAGGTGCAACTGGGGTTGGGCAAAAAAATCAAGGTATTT.

This clone was picked up many times. This may arise from a read error, as a much more abundant clone is one base away. This same CDR3 is encoded by further DNA sequences in the sample. The chain is built from TRGV2 and TRGJ1 or TRGJ2. CDR1 and CDR2 (germline): EGSNGY, YDSYNSKV. This CDR3 has 13 residues. Trimming cost V 0 bases and J 6 bases; bases outside gene matches: 5. The CDR3 DNA follows: TGTGCCACCTGGGACGGGCCTAGTTATAAGAAACTCTTT. Encoded protein: CATWDGPSYKKLF.

This clone was counted many times. A single base is all that separates this from a far larger clone, so a read error is likely. The same CDR3 arises from other DNA sequences in this sample as well. No call exists for the J gene, whereas the V gene is TRGV8. This CDR3 is built from 12 residues. Germline CDR1 is VENAVY and CDR2 is YDSYNSRV. CDR3 loop: CATWDSPYKKLF. The CDR3 DNA sequence: TGTGCCACCTGGGATAGCCCTTATAAGAAACTCTTC.

This clone was counted at least ten times. This DNA's translation and the protein TCRdb lists, from a much larger clone, do not match at residue 7, likely due to a read error; the protein shown is translated from the DNA. V usage is TRGV9 and J usage is TRGJ1 or TRGJ2. V shed 3 bases and J 6 bases; nucleotides not matched to a gene: 5. CDR1 and CDR2 (germline): GITISATS, ISYDGTV (reference sequence). This CDR3 contains 12 residues. The CDR3 coding sequence is TGTGCCTTGTGGGAGAATAGTTATAAGAAACTCTTT. Protein product: CALWENSYKKLF.

This clone has ten or more counts. TCRdb's protein for this DNA is that of a much larger clone and differs from the translation at residue 6, likely a read error; the protein shown is the DNA translation. The chain uses TRGV2 and TRGJ1 or TRGJ2. The J gene was not available in TCRdb and was assigned here by matching the DNA to germline segments. The CDR3 contains 12 residues. Unmatched junction bases numbered 10, after V lost 2 bases and J lost 12 bases. CDR1 is EGSNGY and CDR2 is YDSYNSKV in the germline V gene. The CDR3 region has the DNA TGTGCCACCTGGGACGAGGATAGTGCGAAACTCTTT. It is translated as CATWDEDSAKLF.

In this sample, this clone turned up many times. The protein recorded in TCRdb matches a much larger clone and deviates from this DNA's translation at residue 3, suggesting a read error; the protein here is obtained by translating the DNA. V and J are TRGV9 and TRGJP. CDR1 and CDR2 (germline): GITISATS, ISYDGTV (reference sequence). The length of the CDR3 is 17 residues. CDR3 region: CASWEVPTELGKKIKVF. CDR3 DNA: TGTGCCTCGTGGGAGGTCCCAACCGAGTTGGGCAAAAAAATCAAGGTATTT.

As for this clone: A junction end diverges from the germline sequence, so it may reflect a read error. The rearrangement joins TRGV2 to TRGJP1. TCRdb carries no J gene annotation; the J gene was assigned here by matching the DNA with germline. Germline V gene lookup returns CDR1 EGSNGY and CDR2 YDSYNSKV. This CDR3 spans 15 amino acids. The CDR3 here is CATWDVRGDEWSKIF. In nucleotides, the CDR3 is TGTGCCACCTGGGACGTCAGGGGGGATGAGTGGTCCAAGATATTT.

Notes on this clone: TCRdb's listed protein matches a much larger clone and diverges from this DNA's translation at residue 12, likely through a read error; the protein shown comes from the DNA. The chain has TRGV9 and TRGJP. The J gene is not listed in TCRdb, so it was assigned here from a DNA match to germline. The germline V gene has CDR1 GITISATS and CDR2 ISYDGTV (reference sequence). This CDR3 region has 17 residues. CDR3 DNA sequence: TGTGCCTTGTGGGAGGTATTAAGAGAGTTGGGCATAAAAATCAAGGTATTT. Encoded protein: CALWEVLRELGIKIKVF.

This clone was recorded many times. A much more abundant neighbour one base away suggests this may be a read error. Other DNA sequences in this sample translate to the same CDR3. The chain has TRGV2 and TRGJ1 or TRGJ2. The germline CDR1 and CDR2 sequences are EGSNGY and YDSYNSKV. The CDR3 contains 13 residues. V trimming: 0 bases; J trimming: 7 bases; junction bases outside the gene matches: 6. CDR3 in amino acids: CATWDGRGYKKLF. CDR3 sequence (DNA): TGTGCCACCTGGGACGGGCGGGGCTATAAGAAACTCTTT.

This clone occurred many times. A read error likely explains why the TCRdb protein, taken from a much larger clone, differs from this DNA's translation at residue 4; the protein shown is translated from the DNA. The chain is built from TRGV9 and TRGJ1 or TRGJ2. TCRdb leaves out the J gene; it was filled in here by matching the DNA to germline. Germline values: CDR1 GITISATS, CDR2 ISYDGTV (reference sequence). This CDR3 region has 11 residues. In DNA, the CDR3 is TGTGCCTTGCGGGAGGTGATGAAGAAACTCTTT. Translated, it gives CALREVMKKLF.